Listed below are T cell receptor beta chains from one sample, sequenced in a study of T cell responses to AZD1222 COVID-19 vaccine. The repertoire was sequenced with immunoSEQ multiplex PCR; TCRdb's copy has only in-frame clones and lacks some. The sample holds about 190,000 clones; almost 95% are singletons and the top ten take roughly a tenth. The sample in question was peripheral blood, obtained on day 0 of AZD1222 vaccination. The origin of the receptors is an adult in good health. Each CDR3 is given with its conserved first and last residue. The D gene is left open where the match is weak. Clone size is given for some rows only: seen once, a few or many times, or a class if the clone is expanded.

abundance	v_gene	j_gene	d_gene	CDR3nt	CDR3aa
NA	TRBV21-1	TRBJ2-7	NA	TGTGCCAGCAGCACCCGGGACAGGGGCCTATGCTACGAGCAGTACTTC	CASSTRDRGLCYEQYF
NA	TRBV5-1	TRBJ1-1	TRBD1	TGCGCCAGCAGCTATCTGGACAGGGTTATGAACACTGAAGCTTTCTTT	CASSYLDRVMNTEAFF
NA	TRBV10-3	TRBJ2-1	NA	TGTGCCATCAGTGAGCTAGGTGGTGAGCAGTTCTTC	CAISELGGEQFF
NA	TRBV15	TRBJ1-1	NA	TGTGCCACCAGCGCTCTGCCGGGATTAGAAGACCCTGAAGCTTTCTTT	CATSALPGLEDPEAFF
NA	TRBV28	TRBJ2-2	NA	TGTGCCAGCAGTTTAGCTTCTTTTCGCACCGGGGAGCTGTTTTTT	CASSLASFRTGELFF
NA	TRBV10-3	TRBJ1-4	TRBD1	TGTGCCATCAGTGACGACAGGGGGCAACGAGAAAAACTGTTTTTT	CAISDDRGQREKLFF
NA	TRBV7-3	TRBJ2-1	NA	TGTGCCAGCAGCTTGGGCGGTACATCCTCCTACAATGAGCAGTTCTTC	CASSLGGTSSYNEQFF
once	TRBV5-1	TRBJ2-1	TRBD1	TGCGCCAGCAGCATCGACAGGGCGGCTAATGAGCAGTTCTTC	CASSIDRAANEQFF
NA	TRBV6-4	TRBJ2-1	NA	TGTGCCAGCAGTGAGAAGGTGGTAGGGATCCTAAGCTACAATGAGCAGTTCTTC	CASSEKVVGILSYNEQFF
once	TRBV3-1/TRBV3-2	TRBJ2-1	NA	TGTGCCAGCAGCCCTTTCCACGGGATTTCCTACAATGAGCAGTTCTTC	CASSPFHGISYNEQFF
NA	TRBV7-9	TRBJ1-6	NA	TGTGCCAGCAGGCAAGCTGGAAATGGTAATTCACCCCTCCACTTT	CASRQAGNGNSPLHF
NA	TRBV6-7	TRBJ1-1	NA	TGTGCCAGCAGCGCATGGGTCGGGTGGTGCACTGAAGCTTTCTTT	CASSAWVGWCTEAFF
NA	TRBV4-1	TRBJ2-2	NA	TGCGCCAGCAGCCAAGACCCTCGGGACTCGATGAACACCGGGGAGCTGTTTTTT	CASSQDPRDSMNTGELFF
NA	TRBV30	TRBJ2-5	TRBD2	TGTGCCTGGAGCGAGCTACTTAGCGGGAGGGCCGTGCAGACCCAGTACTTC	CAWSELLSGRAVQTQYF
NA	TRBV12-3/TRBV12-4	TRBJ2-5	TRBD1	TGTGCCACGAGGACAGGGGTCAGGGAGACCCAGTACTTC	CATRTGVRETQYF
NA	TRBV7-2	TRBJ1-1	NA	TGTGCCAGCAGCCCCCCGTGGCCCCAAGAAGCTTTCTTT	CASSPPWPQEAFF
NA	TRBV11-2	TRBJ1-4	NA	TGTGCCAGCAGCGTCGCCGGAGGCGCAACTAATGAAAAACTGTTTTTT	CASSVAGGATNEKLFF
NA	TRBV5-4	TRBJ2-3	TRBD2	TGTGCCAGCAGCGGCCCCGGGACTAGCTCTTCCACAGATACGCAGTATTTT	CASSGPGTSSSTDTQYF
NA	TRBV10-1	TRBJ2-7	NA	TGCGCCAGCAGTGGGGGACGCGGGAAAAGGGTCTACGAGCAGTACTTC	CASSGGRGKRVYEQYF
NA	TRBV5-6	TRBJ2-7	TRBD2	TGTGCCAGCAGCTTATTTCAGCGGGAGAAGGAATACGAGCAGTACTTC	CASSLFQREKEYEQYF
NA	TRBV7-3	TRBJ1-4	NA	TGTGCCAGCAGCGCGACAGGCGCTGCGGGAGAAAAACTGTTTTTT	CASSATGAAGEKLFF
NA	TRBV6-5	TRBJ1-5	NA	TGTGCCAGCTCAGGGGTCAATCAGCCCCAGCATTTT	CASSGVNQPQHF
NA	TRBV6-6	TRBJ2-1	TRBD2	TGTGCCAGCAGTGCCGGGACTACCAATTACAATGAGCAGTTCTTC	CASSAGTTNYNEQFF
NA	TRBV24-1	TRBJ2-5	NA	TGTGCCACCAGTGATAAGGCCCCAACGGGGACCCAGTACTTC	CATSDKAPTGTQYF
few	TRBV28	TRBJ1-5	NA	TGTGCCAGCAGTTCCGATTCGCAGGGGAATAGCAATCAGCCCCAGCATTTT	CASSSDSQGNSNQPQHF
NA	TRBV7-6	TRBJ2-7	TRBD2	TGTGCCAGCAATAAGACTAGCGGGAGAGTTTACGAGCAGTACTTC	CASNKTSGRVYEQYF
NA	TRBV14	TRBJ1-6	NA	TGTGCCAGCAGCCAGATAGGGGCAGGACCTAATTCACCCCTCCACTTT	CASSQIGAGPNSPLHF
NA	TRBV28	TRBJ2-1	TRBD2	TGTGCCAGCAGAGAACGAACTAGCGGGGGCCTCGGGTACAATGAGCAGTTCTTC	CASRERTSGGLGYNEQFF
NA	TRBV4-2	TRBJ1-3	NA	TGTGCCAGCAGCCAAGATGTCTCTTTCTCTGGAAACACCATATATTTT	CASSQDVSFSGNTIYF
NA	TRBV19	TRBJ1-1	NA	TGTGCCAGTAGTATAGGAGGGGTGAGAGTGAACACTGAAGCTTTCTTT	CASSIGGVRVNTEAFF
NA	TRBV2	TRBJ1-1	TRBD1	TGTGCCAGCAGTGGACAGGGGAACACTGAAGCTTTCTTT	CASSGQGNTEAFF
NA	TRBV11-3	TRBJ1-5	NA	TGTGCCAGCAGCTTCCAGGGAGTGGGCAATCAGCCCCAGCATTTT	CASSFQGVGNQPQHF
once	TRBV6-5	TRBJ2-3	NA	TGTGCCAGCAGTTCTACGGGGTACACAGATACGCAGTATTTT	CASSSTGYTDTQYF
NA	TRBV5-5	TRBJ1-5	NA	TGTGCCAGCAGCTTAGTGCCTGGGCAGCCCCAGCATTTT	CASSLVPGQPQHF
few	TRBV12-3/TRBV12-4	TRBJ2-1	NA	TGTGCCAGCAGCCCTACTAGCAATGAGCAGTTCTTC	CASSPTSNEQFF
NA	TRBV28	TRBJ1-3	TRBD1	TGTGCCAGCAGTCCGGGACAGGGCACTGGAAACACCATATATTTT	CASSPGQGTGNTIYF
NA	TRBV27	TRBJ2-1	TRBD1	TGTGCCAGCAGCCACGCGGACAGGGGATTTTACAATGAGCAGTTCTTC	CASSHADRGFYNEQFF
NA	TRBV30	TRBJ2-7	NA	TGTGCCTGGAGTGTAGGACTGAACTACGAGCAGTACTTC	CAWSVGLNYEQYF
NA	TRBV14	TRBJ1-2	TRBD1	TGTGCCAGCAGTCGGACAGGGCCCTATGGCTACACCTTC	CASSRTGPYGYTF
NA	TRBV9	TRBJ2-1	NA	TGTGCCAGCAGCGTAGGGTCTAGCGCCAACAATGAGCAGTTCTTC	CASSVGSSANNEQFF
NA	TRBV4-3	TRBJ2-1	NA	TGCGCCAGCAGCCAGGGGGTCCTGATTAGCGGAGAGGATGAGCAGTTCTTC	CASSQGVLISGEDEQFF
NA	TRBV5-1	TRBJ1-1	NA	TGCGCCAGCAGCTTACAGGGTTTCGCTGAAGCTTTCTTT	CASSLQGFAEAFF
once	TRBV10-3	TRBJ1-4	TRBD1	TGTGCCATCAGTGAGGACAGGGGCTATGAAAAACTGTTTTTT	CAISEDRGYEKLFF
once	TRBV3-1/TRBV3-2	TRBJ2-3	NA	TGTGCCAGCAGCCAAACAGGGTCTGGCACAGATACGCAGTATTTT	CASSQTGSGTDTQYF
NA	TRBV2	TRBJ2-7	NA	TGTGCCAGCAGTGAATCGGTGGGGAGTTACGAGCAGTACTTC	CASSESVGSYEQYF
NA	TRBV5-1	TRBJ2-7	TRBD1	TGCGCCAGCAGCTTGGAACAGGGGGGCTACGAGCAGTACTTC	CASSLEQGGYEQYF
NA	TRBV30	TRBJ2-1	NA	TGTGCCTGGAGTATAACAGGCGGTGAGCAGTTCTTC	CAWSITGGEQFF
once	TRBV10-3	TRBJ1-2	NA	TGTGCCATCGGGGACCTCAACGTAGGCTACACCTTC	CAIGDLNVGYTF
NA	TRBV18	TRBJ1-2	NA	TGTGCCAGCTCACCCCAACAACAGATCTTATATGGCTACACCTTC	CASSPQQQILYGYTF
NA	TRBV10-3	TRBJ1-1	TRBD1	TGTGCCGCCGGGACAGCCCGGGGGGATGAAGCTTTCTTT	CAAGTARGDEAFF
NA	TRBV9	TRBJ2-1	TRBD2	TGTGCCAGCAGCGTAGGGCGGGACTACTACAATGAGCAGTTCTTC	CASSVGRDYYNEQFF
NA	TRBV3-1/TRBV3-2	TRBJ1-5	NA	TGTGCCAGCAGCCAAGCTACAGGGTTTGGGTATCAGCCCCAGCATTTT	CASSQATGFGYQPQHF
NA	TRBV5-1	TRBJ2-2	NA	TGCGCCAGCAGCTCCAACAGGGTGTCTAGCGGGAACACCGGGGAGCTGTTTTTT	CASSSNRVSSGNTGELFF
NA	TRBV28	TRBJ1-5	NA	TGTGCCAGCAGTTCGCGTCAGGGGTTCGGCAATCAGCCCCAGCATTTT	CASSSRQGFGNQPQHF
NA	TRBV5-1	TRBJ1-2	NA	TGCGCCAGCAGCTTGTCCGATCAGGGTACGGGTGGACTCGGTTCTTATGGCTACACCTTC	CASSLSDQGTGGLGSYGYTF
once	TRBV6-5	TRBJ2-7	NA	TGTGCCAGCAGATACGAGGGGCGGGATTTCTACGAGCAGTACTTC	CASRYEGRDFYEQYF
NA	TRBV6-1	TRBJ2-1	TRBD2	TGTGCCAGCAGTGACCCGGCTAGCGGGTTAAGCTCCTACAATGAGCAGTTCTTC	CASSDPASGLSSYNEQFF
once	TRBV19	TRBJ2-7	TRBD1	TGTGCCAGTAGTGGTCCCGGGACAGCAACCTCCTACGAGCAGTACTTC	CASSGPGTATSYEQYF